The text below deals with one T cell receptor beta chain. It has no known antigen specificity. No much larger clonotype is one base removed from it; base qualities were not supplied. This entry comes from a study of T cell responses to AZD1222 COVID-19 vaccine (dated by TCRdb to about 2021). Some background on the complete study: AZD1222 recipients with second doses at about 4 weeks or about 12 weeks were pooled, because spike-specific TCR depth and breadth did not differ between schedules. A total of more than 230 trial participants underwent TCR sequencing, of whom some 200 had received two doses of AZD1222 and 26 had received two doses of the MenACWY control vaccine. Trial participants were enrolled by age into 18-55, 56-69 and 70-plus year subgroups, with about 150, 28 and 57 TCR-sequenced participants respectively. Study-wide findings and limitations: Because no day 14 peak-response samples were available, the repertoires could be characterized only after the peak T cell response. Most participants were white British and females outnumbered males, and the authors suggested that clonal diversity may have been underestimated. A significant rise in spike-specific TCR breadth and depth was observed after two AZD1222 doses relative to day 0 and relative to MenACWY recipients. Epitopes outside the regions mutated in the B.1.351 and B.1.1.7 variants were reportedly recognized by nearly half of the unique spike-specific TCRs. In the small 56-69-year group, the increase in depth fell short of significance, most likely because of low power. Only 5 to 7 AZD1222 recipients were SARS-CoV-2 seropositive at baseline, limiting conclusions about previously exposed vaccinees. Vaccine-associated CD4 TCRs spanned the whole spike protein, with dominant responses in regions 160-218 and 743-854.

Spanning cysteine to phenylalanine, the CDR3 consists of 18 amino acids. CDR3 DNA only is kept here, 54 bases in frame from base 1. At the junction V is shortened by 0 bases and J by 4 bases; bases outside the gene matches: 14. From the germline V gene, CDR1 is SGHRS and CDR2 is YFSETQ. The time point label of this sample denotes: baseline before first vaccination. Samples from vaccinated people were obtained from the UK trials COV001 and COV002, which included a single-blind randomized controlled phase 2/3 trial of AZD1222 (ChAdOx1 nCoV-19) in healthy adults. For TCRbeta chain sequencing, PBMC samples from trial participants were taken at day 0 and at day 28 after the second dose. The CDR3 regions of human TCRbeta chains were analyzed by immunosequencing. The authors processed their data as follows. TCRs in the repertoires were matched against a reference library of SARS-CoV-2-specific TCRs that had been generated with the MIRA antigen-specificity platform. Breadth meant the fraction of unique TCRs that were SARS-CoV-2-associated, whereas depth meant the fraction of total T cells that were SARS-CoV-2-associated. Using the MIRA data, every spike-specific TCR was mapped to the spike region that the TCR reacted to and assigned to either a CD4 or a CD8 class. Log10-transformed breadth and depth values were compared by one-way ANOVA with Sidak's multiple comparisons tests. TCRdb provides this immuneACCESS table in a form limited to in-frame rearrangements. Some clones are lacking; in checked studies, under half of them reflect an unresolved V gene, and why the rest are absent is not known. That table gives V, J and clone size, and the DNA gave D and trimming. The sample table contains about 150,000 clones; only one count was recorded for 90% of them. The ten largest clones take up less than 3% of the sample.

In this chain, TRBV5-1 is recombined with TRBJ2-3, with TRBD2 identical over 7 junction bases. The sequencing used peripheral blood, collected on day 0 of AZD1222 vaccination. The TCR comes from an adult in good health. CDR3 sequence: CASSLEGRRGGHSDTQYF. In nucleotides, the sequence is TGCGCCAGCAGCTTGGAAGGTCGGCGGGGAGGGCATTCAGATACGCAGTATTTT.